This T cell receptor (beta chain) was captured by sequencing in a study of blood T cell repertoires in COVID-19. Original processing methods: Counts of nucleated cells, estimated from reference gene primer amplification, were obtained. Assay: immunoSEQ multiplex PCR; the TCRdb copy retains only in-frame clones and omits some. D and trimming were read from the DNA, whereas the V and J calls and clone size are those reported in that table. Of around 170,000 clones listed, approximately 90% are singletons. Trimming removed 3 bases from V and 3 bases from J, with 11 bases in between. Per germline, CDR1 SEHNR and CDR2 FQNEAQ (reference sequence). This CDR3 has 15 residues. This clone occurred once.

The gene calls are TRBV7-9 and TRBJ1-4, with D unclear. The source is a woman aged 30 to 39 with active or convalescent COVID-19. Input material: peripheral blood. The CDR3 reads CASSLSHASNEKLFF. The CDR3 DNA follows: TGTGCCAGCAGCTTGTCACATGCCTCTAATGAAAAACTGTTTTTT.